These 18 T cell receptor beta chains were sequenced from one sample in a study of patients and donors after allogeneic stem cell transplantation (TCRdb year 2020). Receptors were amplified or captured by RT-PCR. The sequencer listed for this sample is NextSeq 550. TCRdb reran the public reads through fastp at Q25 and MiXCR, keeping productive beta chains. Entries are consolidated by CDR3 protein sequence, retaining the most common genes and DNA. The sample table shows hundreds of thousands of distinct CDR3 sequences, and 16% are seen once. The ten largest clones add up to around 7.9% of the sample. The sequenced sample was blood, either unsorted or a sorted T cell fraction (not recorded which). The receptors were sampled from a human donor who was either an allogeneic HSCT recipient or a stem cell or donor lymphocyte infusion donor (not recorded which). It is not recorded whose cells these are; they may come from a transplant donor.

This clonotype was observed many times. The chain carries TRBV20-1 and TRBJ1-2; D is undetermined. Trimming removed 7 bases at V and 7 bases at J, with 13 bases between. This CDR3 has 11 residues. The germline CDR1 and CDR2 sequences are DFQATT and SNEGSKA (reference sequence). Written as DNA, the CDR3 is TGCAGTGTCGGGAGGGCGGCTGGCTACACCTTC. This encodes CSVGRAAGYTF.

V usage is TRBV7-3 and J usage is TRBJ1-5; D perhaps matches TRBD1 (6 bases). This CDR3 contains 13 residues. Germline V gene sequence: CDR1 SGHTA, CDR2 FQGTGA. V lost 5 bases to trimming and J lost 4 bases, with 9 bases between them. The CDR3 DNA sequence: TGTGCCAGCAGCGCAGGGGTGAATCAGCCCCAGCATTTT. Translation gives CASSAGVNQPQHF.

The chain joins TRBV6-1 to TRBJ1-5, with D maybe TRBD1 (6 bases). The germline CDR1 and CDR2 sequences are MNHNS and SASEGT. The V gene lost 6 bases and the J gene lost 6 bases, with 12 bases spanning the gap. This CDR3 has 13 amino acids. Written as DNA, the CDR3 is TGTGCCAGCAGACAGGGAGGCCGTCAGCCCCAGCATTTT. It is translated as CASRQGGRQPQHF.

The genes are TRBV7-9 and TRBJ2-5; D not certain. The germline V gene has CDR1 SEHNR and CDR2 FQNEAQ (reference sequence). V was pared by 1 base and J by 1 base, with 10 bases between. The CDR3 sequence is 15 residues long. CDR3 coding DNA: TGTGCCAGCAGCTTAGAAGTCAGGCCCCAAGAGACCCAGTACTTC. As protein: CASSLEVRPQETQYF.

This clonotype was picked up many times. J is TRBJ2-4 and V is TRBV9; the D gene is possibly TRBD2 (5 bases). Trimming removed 4 bases at V and 9 bases at J, with 20 bases between. Germline CDR1 is SGDLS and CDR2 is YYNGEE. The CDR3 extends over 15 amino acids. CDR3 sequence reads: CASSYGFGEGGIQYF. In DNA, the CDR3 is TGTGCCAGCAGCTACGGGTTTGGAGAGGGTGGCATTCAGTACTTC.

The V call is TRBV5-8, the J call TRBJ2-2; D is uncertain. CDR3 size: 15 residues. Germline loops: CDR1 SGHTS, CDR2 YDEGEE. V was pared by 4 bases and J by 3 bases, with 13 bases between. CDR3 sequence: CASSTGPSYTGELFF. The CDR3 region has the DNA TGTGCCAGCAGCACCGGGCCATCTTACACCGGGGAGCTGTTTTTT.

This clonotype has a handful of counts. J is TRBJ2-3 and V is TRBV20-1; D remains ambiguous. The germline CDR1 and CDR2 sequences are DFQATT and SNEGSKA (reference sequence). V was pared by 7 bases and J by 2 bases, with 7 bases between. The length of the CDR3 is 11 residues. The CDR3: CSGSFTDTQYF. In DNA form, the CDR3 reads TGCAGTGGTAGCTTCACAGATACGCAGTATTTT.

This clonotype was detected many times. The chain links TRBV4-3 to TRBJ1-2, with D maybe TRBD1 (5 bases). Trimming cost V 4 bases and J 4 bases, with 10 bases left between them. CDR1 and CDR2 (germline): LGHNA, YSLEER. The CDR3 spans 13 residues. The CDR3 nucleotides are TGCGCCAGCAGCCGCGACGGGACCTATGGCTACACCTTC. Translating gives CASSRDGTYGYTF.

Ten or more counts support this clonotype. V and J are TRBV20-1 and TRBJ2-1; 15 bases align to TRBD2. The CDR3 length is 17 residues. The J segment lost 2 bases and the V segment lost 6 bases, leaving 8 bases of the junction unmatched. Germline lookup yields CDR1 DFQATT and CDR2 SNEGSKA (reference sequence). CDR3 DNA: TGCAGTGCAGGGGGGGGACTAGCGGGAGGTACCTACAATGAGCAGTTCTTC. Translating gives CSAGGGLAGGTYNEQFF.

This clonotype has just a few counts. The chain recombines TRBV15 with TRBJ1-1; D is undetermined. The V gene's germline CDR1 is LNHNV and CDR2 YYDKDF (reference sequence). With 4 bases removed from V and 1 base from J, the gap between germline ends came to 7 bases. The CDR3 runs 13 residues. CDR3 DNA: TGTGCCACCAGCAATCAACCGAACACTGAAGCTTTCTTT. Its protein is CATSNQPNTEAFF. The whole variable domain, remainder taken from reference TRBV15 and TRBJ1-1, is DAMVIQNPRYQVTQFGKPVTLSCSQTLNHNVMYWYQQKSSQAPKLLFHYYDKDFNNEADTPDNFQSRRPNTSFCFLDIRSPGLGDTAMYLCATSNQPNTEAFFGQGTRLTVV.

The chain carries TRBV6-1 and TRBJ2-1; D gene unclear. There are 10 residues in the CDR3. Trimming shortened V by 7 bases and J by 8 bases, and 6 bases separated the two germline ends. Germline-derived CDR1 and CDR2 are MNHNS and SASEGT. The CDR3 loop is CASKSYEQFF. The CDR3, as DNA: TGTGCCAGCAAAAGCTATGAGCAGTTCTTC.

The rearrangement joins TRBV4-1 to TRBJ2-4; 11 positions match TRBD2. From germline, CDR1 is MGHRA and CDR2 YSYEKL. The CDR3 totals 15 residues. The ends lost 4 bases at V and 8 bases at J; junction bases unmatched: 7. In DNA, the CDR3 is TGCGCCAGCAGCCGACTAGCGGGAAAAGGAGACATTCAGTACTTC. Its translation: CASSRLAGKGDIQYF.

The chain employs TRBV12-3 or TRBV12-4 and TRBJ2-3; tentatively, D is TRBD2 (5 bases). This CDR3 region has 18 residues. V was pared by 6 bases and J by 4 bases, with 26 bases between. The CDR3, as DNA: TGTGCCAGCAGCAACCCCAGGCGGGTTTCCGCCGCCTCAGATACGCAGTATTTT. This gives the protein CASSNPRRVSAASDTQYF.

The genes are TRBV24-1 and TRBJ1-5, with D possibly matching TRBD1 (5 bases). Trimming shortened V by 5 bases and J by 6 bases, and 10 bases separated the two germline ends. CDR3 length: 13 residues. CDR1 and CDR2 from the germline V gene are KGHDR and SFDVKD. CDR3 residues: CATSGGLGQPQHF. The CDR3 nucleotides read TGTGCCACCAGTGGGGGGTTGGGTCAGCCCCAGCATTTT.

This clonotype was observed a handful of times. CDR3 region: CASSPWDRPYEQYF. DNA for the CDR3: TGTGCCAGCAGCCCCTGGGACAGACCCTACGAGCAGTACTTC. The chain links TRBV7-9 to TRBJ2-7, with TRBD1 identical over 7 bases. In germline, CDR1 is SEHNR, CDR2 FQNEAQ (reference sequence). V gave up 5 bases and J gave up 2 bases; unmatched junction bases: 6. The CDR3 has 14 residues.

The chain couples TRBV10-3 to TRBJ1-1; 9 bases fit TRBD1. Per the germline V gene, CDR1 is ENHRY and CDR2 is SYGVKD. The CDR3 totals 10 residues. The V segment lost 11 bases and the J segment 8 bases; nucleotides outside the gene matches: 3. The CDR3 DNA is TGTGCCGCCGGGACAGGGGAAGCTTTCTTT. Amino acids: CAAGTGEAFF.

This rearrangement joins TRBV14 to TRBJ2-2; D might be TRBD2 (6 bases). This CDR3 is built from 16 residues. V lost 2 bases and J lost 5, with 15 bases in between. Germline CDR1 reads SGHDN; CDR2 reads FVKESK. The CDR3 region has the DNA TGTGCCAGCAGCCAACCCCGGGGGAAGGGGACCGGGGAGCTGTTTTTT. Its protein product is CASSQPRGKGTGELFF.

The V call is TRBV29-1, the J call TRBJ2-7; 8 bases are shared with TRBD2. This CDR3 comprises 12 residues. Trimming at V came to 7 bases and at J to 5 bases, leaving 7 bases not matched to a gene. CDR1 SQVTM and CDR2 ANQGSEA come from the germline V gene. This chain's CDR3 is CSGRTSSDEQYF. As DNA, the CDR3 is TGCAGCGGACGGACTAGCTCAGACGAGCAGTACTTC.